The present TCR beta chain was sequenced within a study of Ad26.COV2.S vaccination and SARS-CoV-2 variants. Measured with immunoSEQ multiplex PCR; TCRdb has only the in-frame clones, and not every one. The sample has around 250,000 clones; about 90% are singletons. The CDR3 has 14 amino acids. V was trimmed by 2 bases and J by 1 base, leaving 8 bases between them. Germline loops: CDR1 MNHEY, CDR2 SMNVEV (reference sequence). Treatment noted: some 19 received Ad26.COV2.S at low or high dose, single or two shots; 5 received placebo; per-sample allocation not given. After the first vaccine or placebo injection, samples were drawn on day 63.

The receptor's source is a person between 18 and 60 years old who received the Ad26.COV2.S COVID-19 vaccine or a placebo. The chain recombines TRBV27 with TRBJ1-1; weak D call: TRBD1 (6 bases). Sequenced here: peripheral blood, sampled in a trial of Ad26.COV2.S vaccine versus placebo. The CDR3 nucleotides are TGTGCCAGCAGTTTAAACAGGGCGAACACTGAAGCTTTCTTT. Its translation: CASSLNRANTEAFF.